This is a list of T cell receptor beta chains from one sample in a study of cytomegalovirus exposure and HLA in healthy donors. Data came from immunoSEQ multiplex PCR; TCRdb stores just in-frame clones and leaves some out. The table shows about 100,000 clones, with 70% to 80% occurring only once. Input material: PBMCs. Receptor source: a female donor in good health and CMV-seropositive. The CDR3 runs from the conserved cysteine through the conserved F or W. Fields, in order: V gene, clone size, J gene, D gene, CDR3 DNA, CDR3 protein. A D gene is named only where the DNA matches it firmly. Clone size is stated in some rows and not others, as once, few, many or a class when expanded.

V gene: TRBV4-1
clone size: few
J gene: TRBJ2-1
D gene: TRBD1
CDR3 DNA: TGCGCCAGCAGCCCAAGGGACAGGGCAGGGGGCTTGGGTGAGCAGTTCTTC
CDR3 protein: CASSPRDRAGGLGEQFF

V gene: TRBV21-1
clone size: -
J gene: TRBJ1-1
D gene: -
CDR3 DNA: TGTGCCAGCAGCATGGAACAGGGGGCGAGGAACACTGAAGCTTTCTTT
CDR3 protein: CASSMEQGARNTEAFF

V gene: TRBV2
clone size: -
J gene: TRBJ2-7
D gene: -
CDR3 DNA: TGTGCCTCAGCTCAGGGGACCTTCTACGAGCAGTACTTC
CDR3 protein: CASAQGTFYEQYF

V gene: TRBV6-5
clone size: -
J gene: TRBJ1-3
D gene: -
CDR3 DNA: TGTGCCAGCAGTTCAGGGTTTACAGGAAACACCATATATTTT
CDR3 protein: CASSSGFTGNTIYF

V gene: TRBV6-5
clone size: -
J gene: TRBJ2-5
D gene: -
CDR3 DNA: TGTGCCAGCAGTTACTCGTATTCCAGGGCAGAGACCCAGTACTTC
CDR3 protein: CASSYSYSRAETQYF

V gene: TRBV5-1
clone size: once
J gene: TRBJ2-1
D gene: TRBD2
CDR3 DNA: TGCGCCAGCAACCCACTGACTAGCGGAAAAGTGAATGAGCAGTTCTTC
CDR3 protein: CASNPLTSGKVNEQFF

V gene: TRBV6-5
clone size: few
J gene: TRBJ1-2
D gene: TRBD1
CDR3 DNA: TGTGCCAGCGCCCGACAGGGGAGTAGGGGCTACACCTTC
CDR3 protein: CASARQGSRGYTF

V gene: TRBV5-4
clone size: few
J gene: TRBJ1-2
D gene: TRBD1
CDR3 DNA: TGTGCCAGCAGCTTTGCAGGGGGAGATAACTATGGCTACACCTTC
CDR3 protein: CASSFAGGDNYGYTF

V gene: TRBV29-1
clone size: -
J gene: TRBJ2-3
D gene: -
CDR3 DNA: TGCAGCGTTGGAGGTGGGGCTGCGTCTATCTCAGATACGCAGTATTTT
CDR3 protein: CSVGGGAASISDTQYF

V gene: TRBV6-5
clone size: -
J gene: TRBJ2-1
D gene: -
CDR3 DNA: TGTGCCAGCAGACGGGGGTTGGTCTACAATGAGCAGTTCTTC
CDR3 protein: CASRRGLVYNEQFF

V gene: TRBV7-8
clone size: few
J gene: TRBJ2-3
D gene: -
CDR3 DNA: TGTGCCAGCAGCTTAGGGGGCCCAGATACGCAGTATTTT
CDR3 protein: CASSLGGPDTQYF

V gene: TRBV6-4
clone size: -
J gene: TRBJ1-5
D gene: -
CDR3 DNA: TGTGCCAGCAGTGACGAGGCAGGGCCGGATCAGCCCCAGCATTTT
CDR3 protein: CASSDEAGPDQPQHF

V gene: TRBV6-5
clone size: -
J gene: TRBJ1-3
D gene: -
CDR3 DNA: TGTGCCAGCAGTTCTCAGGCCTCACCCCGGAACACCATATATTTT
CDR3 protein: CASSSQASPRNTIYF

V gene: TRBV9
clone size: few
J gene: TRBJ2-2
D gene: -
CDR3 DNA: TGTGCCAGCAGCGCCACAGTGAACACCGGGGAGCTGTTTTTT
CDR3 protein: CASSATVNTGELFF

V gene: TRBV7-8
clone size: -
J gene: TRBJ2-3
D gene: TRBD2
CDR3 DNA: TGTGCCAGCAGCTTAGTGCTAGCGGGGGAAACTAGCACAGATACGCAGTATTTT
CDR3 protein: CASSLVLAGETSTDTQYF

V gene: TRBV6-5
clone size: few
J gene: TRBJ1-3
D gene: TRBD1
CDR3 DNA: TGTGCCAGCAGTGCGGGACAGCCTGGAAACACCATATATTTT
CDR3 protein: CASSAGQPGNTIYF

V gene: TRBV27
clone size: -
J gene: TRBJ2-2
D gene: -
CDR3 DNA: TGTGCCAGCGCCGGGGCAGGGAGGACCGGGGAGCTGTTTTTT
CDR3 protein: CASAGAGRTGELFF

V gene: TRBV5-8
clone size: -
J gene: TRBJ1-4
D gene: -
CDR3 DNA: TGTGCCAGCAGCCGACAGTCTAATGAAAAACTGTTTTTT
CDR3 protein: CASSRQSNEKLFF

V gene: TRBV4-1
clone size: -
J gene: TRBJ1-1
D gene: -
CDR3 DNA: TGCGCCAGCAGCCGGGGCCCAGACAGGATGAACACTGAAGCTTTCTTT
CDR3 protein: CASSRGPDRMNTEAFF

V gene: TRBV5-1
clone size: once
J gene: TRBJ1-1
D gene: TRBD1
CDR3 DNA: TGCGCCAGCAGCATGACAGGGGGCGGGAGTAAGAAGAACACTGAAGCTTTCTTT
CDR3 protein: CASSMTGGGSKKNTEAFF

V gene: TRBV5-1
clone size: once
J gene: TRBJ2-7
D gene: -
CDR3 DNA: TGCGCCAGCAGCGTTCTACAGGGTCGGAACGAGCAGTACTTC
CDR3 protein: CASSVLQGRNEQYF

V gene: TRBV19
clone size: -
J gene: TRBJ1-1
D gene: TRBD1
CDR3 DNA: TGTGCCAGTAGTCTGAGGACAGGGCAGGCCACTGAAGCTTTCTTT
CDR3 protein: CASSLRTGQATEAFF

V gene: TRBV27
clone size: -
J gene: TRBJ2-1
D gene: TRBD2
CDR3 DNA: TGTGCCAGCAATAAGCGGGGGACGGTAGGCAATGAGCAGTTCTTC
CDR3 protein: CASNKRGTVGNEQFF

V gene: TRBV7-9
clone size: -
J gene: TRBJ2-7
D gene: -
CDR3 DNA: TGTGCCAGCAGCTTAGCCGACAGGTTGACCTACGAGCAGTACTTC
CDR3 protein: CASSLADRLTYEQYF

V gene: TRBV7-9
clone size: -
J gene: TRBJ1-4
D gene: TRBD1
CDR3 DNA: TGTTCCAGCAGCCGAGGGGGACAGGGGAAGAGGAGTGAAAAACTGTTTTTT
CDR3 protein: CSSSRGGQGKRSEKLFF

V gene: TRBV2
clone size: -
J gene: TRBJ1-6
D gene: -
CDR3 DNA: TGTGCCAGCAGTACCCCAGGACTCAATTCACCCCTCCACTTT
CDR3 protein: CASSTPGLNSPLHF

V gene: TRBV10-3
clone size: once
J gene: TRBJ2-1
D gene: TRBD1
CDR3 DNA: TGTGCCATCAGTGTGGGACAGGGAGGTGATGAGCAGTTCTTC
CDR3 protein: CAISVGQGGDEQFF

V gene: TRBV6-1
clone size: once
J gene: TRBJ2-4
D gene: -
CDR3 DNA: TGTGCCAGCAGTGATCCGGGCAAAAACATTCAGTACTTC
CDR3 protein: CASSDPGKNIQYF

V gene: TRBV28
clone size: -
J gene: TRBJ1-5
D gene: -
CDR3 DNA: TGTGCCAGCAGGTTACCGCTACAGGGAGATCAGCCCCAGCATTTT
CDR3 protein: CASRLPLQGDQPQHF

V gene: TRBV11-1
clone size: -
J gene: TRBJ2-7
D gene: TRBD1
CDR3 DNA: TGTGCCAGCAGCCGACAGGGTTCCCACGAGCAGTACTTC
CDR3 protein: CASSRQGSHEQYF

V gene: TRBV19
clone size: -
J gene: TRBJ1-1
D gene: -
CDR3 DNA: TGTGCCAGTAGTATAGGGCCAGGGGCGGAGAACACTGAAGCTTTCTTT
CDR3 protein: CASSIGPGAENTEAFF

V gene: TRBV28
clone size: -
J gene: TRBJ2-4
D gene: TRBD1
CDR3 DNA: TGTGCCAGCGAGCAACGACAGGGGGCTTTCTTTCTAGCCAAAAACATTCAGTACTTC
CDR3 protein: CASEQRQGAFFLAKNIQYF

V gene: TRBV11-2
clone size: -
J gene: TRBJ1-1
D gene: -
CDR3 DNA: TGTGCCAGCAGCTTCCGGACATTGAACACTGAAGCTTTCTTT
CDR3 protein: CASSFRTLNTEAFF

V gene: TRBV5-1
clone size: -
J gene: TRBJ2-7
D gene: TRBD2
CDR3 DNA: TGCGCCAGCAGCCCTAGCGGGGATCTCTACGAGCAGTACTTC
CDR3 protein: CASSPSGDLYEQYF

V gene: TRBV9
clone size: -
J gene: TRBJ2-3
D gene: TRBD2
CDR3 DNA: TGTGCCAGCAGCGTAGGCCCGGCGGGGGGGACAGATACGCAGTATTTT
CDR3 protein: CASSVGPAGGTDTQYF

V gene: TRBV18
clone size: -
J gene: TRBJ1-4
D gene: TRBD1
CDR3 DNA: TGTGCCAGCTCACCGGACAGGGATGAAAAACTGTTTTTT
CDR3 protein: CASSPDRDEKLFF

V gene: TRBV11-3
clone size: -
J gene: TRBJ2-2
D gene: -
CDR3 DNA: TGTGCCAGCAGCCCAACCACGGGAGCCGGGGAGCTGTTTTTT
CDR3 protein: CASSPTTGAGELFF

V gene: TRBV25-1
clone size: -
J gene: TRBJ1-6
D gene: -
CDR3 DNA: TGTGCCAGCAGTGTGGGACAAACCTATAATTCACCCCTCCACTTT
CDR3 protein: CASSVGQTYNSPLHF

V gene: TRBV21-1
clone size: -
J gene: TRBJ1-5
D gene: -
CDR3 DNA: TGTGCCAGCAGCAGTAGAAGGACAGGGGGCTTGCAGCCCCAGCATTTT
CDR3 protein: CASSSRRTGGLQPQHF

V gene: TRBV7-2
clone size: -
J gene: TRBJ2-3
D gene: -
CDR3 DNA: TGTGCCAGCAGCGGGACCGGGACTAGCACAGATACGCAGTATTTT
CDR3 protein: CASSGTGTSTDTQYF

V gene: TRBV4-3
clone size: -
J gene: TRBJ2-1
D gene: -
CDR3 DNA: TGCGCCAGCAGCCAATCGAAGGGAGATGAGCAGTTCTTC
CDR3 protein: CASSQSKGDEQFF

V gene: TRBV19
clone size: -
J gene: TRBJ1-2
D gene: -
CDR3 DNA: TGTGCCAGTACCCCGCGCGGGGGCGCGGTAGCTAACTATGGCTACACCTTC
CDR3 protein: CASTPRGGAVANYGYTF